This T cell receptor beta chain was recorded in a study of blood T cells in healthy people across ages. The CDR3 covers 13 residues. The ends were cut back, 4 bases at V and 5 bases at J, with 11 bases in the middle. Germline values: CDR1 LGHDT, CDR2 YNNKEL (reference sequence). Primed by a sample-barcoded 5' primer and a J-beta primer mix, a second PCR proceeded for roughly 6 to 12 cycles. MiXCR was run by TCRdb on the 5' RACE reads, yielding one entry per CDR3 protein. The data show 600,000 or so distinct CDR3 sequences, 40% to 55% seen once. The V gene is TRBV3-1, the J gene TRBJ1-2; D unresolved. The TCR comes from a man aged 80 or over in good health. What was sequenced was blood. This chain's CDR3 is CASSPSIGYGYTF. Written as DNA, the CDR3 is TGTGCCAGCAGCCCATCCATAGGGTATGGCTACACCTTC.